The present entry profiles one TCR beta chain with its context. This record belongs to a study of cytomegalovirus exposure and HLA in healthy donors. The V gene lost 6 bases and the J gene lost 3 bases, with 9 bases spanning the gap. CDR1 is LNHDA and CDR2 is SQIVND in the germline V gene (reference sequence). The CDR3 runs 13 residues. Researchers ran the PCR with 60 Vbeta and 13 Jbeta primers. The data were produced by immunoSEQ multiplex PCR, yet TCRdb's version contains in-frame clones alone and is incomplete. The data hold under 300,000 clones, with approximately 90% observed a single time. This receptor was identified in a man aged 40-55 years in good health and CMV-seropositive. The rearrangement joins TRBV19 to TRBJ1-5; D gene uncertain. Sequenced input: PBMCs. The CDR3 region is CASSSGSNQPQHF. CDR3 DNA sequence: TGTGCCAGTAGCTCTGGCTCCAATCAGCCCCAGCATTTT.